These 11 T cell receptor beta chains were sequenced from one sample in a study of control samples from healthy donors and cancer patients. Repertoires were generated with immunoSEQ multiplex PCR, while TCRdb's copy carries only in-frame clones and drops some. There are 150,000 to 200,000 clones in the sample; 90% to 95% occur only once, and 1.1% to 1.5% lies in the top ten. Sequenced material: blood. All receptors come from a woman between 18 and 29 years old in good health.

The CDR3 loop is CAISESRAGYNLGNEQFF. In DNA form, the CDR3 reads TGTGCCATCAGTGAGTCCCGCGCGGGCTATAACTTGGGGAATGAGCAGTTCTTC. The chain links TRBV10-3 to TRBJ2-1; D is possibly TRBD2 (5 bases). Trimming cost V 0 bases and J 7 bases, with 22 bases left between them. CDR3 length equals 18 residues. CDR1 ENHRY and CDR2 SYGVKD come from the germline V gene.

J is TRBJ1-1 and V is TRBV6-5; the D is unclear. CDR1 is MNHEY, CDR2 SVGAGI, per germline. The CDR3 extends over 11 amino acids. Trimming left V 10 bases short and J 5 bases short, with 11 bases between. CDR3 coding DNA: TGTGCCACCACTCGGGAGACTGAAGCTTTCTTT. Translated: CATTRETEAFF.

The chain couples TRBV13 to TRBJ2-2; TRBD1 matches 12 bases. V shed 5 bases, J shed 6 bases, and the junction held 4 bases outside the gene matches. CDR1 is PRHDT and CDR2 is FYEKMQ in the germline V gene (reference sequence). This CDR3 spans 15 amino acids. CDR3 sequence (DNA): TGTGCCAGCAGCCCGGGACAGGGGGCACCCGGGGAGCTGTTTTTT. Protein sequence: CASSPGQGAPGELFF.

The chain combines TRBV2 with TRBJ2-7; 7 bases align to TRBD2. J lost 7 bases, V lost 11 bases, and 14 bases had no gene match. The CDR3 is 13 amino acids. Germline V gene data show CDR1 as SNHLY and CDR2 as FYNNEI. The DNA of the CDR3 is TGTGCCGGACGGCCAAGCGGGACTGTTGAGCAGTACTTC. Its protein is CAGRPSGTVEQYF.

CDR3 in DNA: TGTGCCAGCAGCCACCAGACAGGGGAGAACGAGCAGTACTTC. Encoded protein: CASSHQTGENEQYF. The chain is built from TRBV3-1 (or the pseudogene TRBV3-2) and TRBJ2-7; 8 bases align to TRBD1. After removal of 3 bases from V and 5 bases from J, the junction contained 6 bases not matched to a gene. CDR3 length: 14 residues. Germline V gene data show CDR1 as LGHDT and CDR2 as YNNKEL (reference sequence).

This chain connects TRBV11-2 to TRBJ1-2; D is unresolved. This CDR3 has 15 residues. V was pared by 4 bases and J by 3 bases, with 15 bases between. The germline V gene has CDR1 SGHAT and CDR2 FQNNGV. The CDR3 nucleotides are TGTGCCAGCAGCTCGACCCGGGGAAGATACTATGGCTACACCTTC. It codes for CASSSTRGRYYGYTF.

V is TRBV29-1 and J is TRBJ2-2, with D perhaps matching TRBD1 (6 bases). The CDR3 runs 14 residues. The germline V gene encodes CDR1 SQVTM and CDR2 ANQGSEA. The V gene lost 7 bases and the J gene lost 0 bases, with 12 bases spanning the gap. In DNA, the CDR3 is TGCAGCGCGAGGACAGTCGCGAACACCGGGGAGCTGTTTTTT. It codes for CSARTVANTGELFF.

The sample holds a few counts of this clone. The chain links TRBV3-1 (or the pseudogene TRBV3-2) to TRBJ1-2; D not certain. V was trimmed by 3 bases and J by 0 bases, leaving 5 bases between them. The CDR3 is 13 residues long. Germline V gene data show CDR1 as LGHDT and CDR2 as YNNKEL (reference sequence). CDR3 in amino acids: CASSHGPNYGYTF. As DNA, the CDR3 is TGTGCCAGCAGCCATGGCCCTAACTATGGCTACACCTTC.

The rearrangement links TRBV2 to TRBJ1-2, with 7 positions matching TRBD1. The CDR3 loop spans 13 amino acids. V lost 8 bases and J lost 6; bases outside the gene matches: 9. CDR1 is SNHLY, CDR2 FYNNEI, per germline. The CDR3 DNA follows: TGTGCCAGCTCTTATGGGACAGAAGATGGCTACACCTTC. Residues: CASSYGTEDGYTF. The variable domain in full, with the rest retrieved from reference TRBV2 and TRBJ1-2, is EPEVTQTPSHQVTQMGQEVILRCVPISNHLYFYWYRQILGQKVEFLVSFYNNEISEKSEIFDDQFSVERPDGSNFTLKIRSTKLEDSAMYFCASSYGTEDGYTFGSGTRLTVV.

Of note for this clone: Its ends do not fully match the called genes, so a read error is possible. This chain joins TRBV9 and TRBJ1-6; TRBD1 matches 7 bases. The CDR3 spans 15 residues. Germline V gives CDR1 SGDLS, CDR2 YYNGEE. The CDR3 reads CASSDRDRVNSLLHF. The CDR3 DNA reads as TGTGCCAGCAGCGACCGGGACAGAGTCAATTCACTCCTCCACTTT. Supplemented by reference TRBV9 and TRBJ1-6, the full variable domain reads DSGVTQTPKHLITATGQRVTLRCSPRSGDLSVYWYQQSLDQGLQFLIQYYNGEERAKGNILERFSAQQFPDLHSELNLSSLELGDSALYFCASSDRDRVNSLLHFGNGTRLTVT.

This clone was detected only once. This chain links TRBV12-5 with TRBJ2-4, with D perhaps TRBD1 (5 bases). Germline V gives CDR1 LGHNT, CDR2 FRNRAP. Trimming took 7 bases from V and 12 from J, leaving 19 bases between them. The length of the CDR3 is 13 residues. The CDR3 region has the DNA TGTGCTAGTGCCACCTCGAGTTTGGACAATCAGTACTTC. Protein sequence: CASATSSLDNQYF.